A single sample is the source of the 16 T cell receptor beta chains below, sequenced in a study of T cells after yellow fever vaccination. MiXCR, run by TCRdb on the 5' RACE reads, gives a single entry per CDR3 protein. The data show 25,000 to 30,000 distinct CDR3 sequences, with approximately 4.5% seen just once and 30% to 45% held by the top ten. Sample: PBMCs, either bulk or a sorted T-cell subset (CD4+, CD8+, memory, or dextramer-sorted; not recorded which), taken on the day of the yellow fever booster vaccination. All receptors come from a man younger than 30 who received the YFV17D yellow fever vaccine.

The chain uses TRBV5-4 and TRBJ1-1; D is perhaps TRBD1 (5 bases). The CDR3 loop spans 15 amino acids. V was clipped by 5 bases and J by 1 base, with 15 bases between them. Looked up from germline, CDR1 is SGHNT and CDR2 is YYREEE (reference sequence). The chain's CDR3 is CASSSGYSSNTEAFF. The CDR3, as DNA: TGTGCCAGCAGTTCAGGGTACTCCTCGAACACTGAAGCTTTCTTT.

Sample share makes this clonotype medium-sized. V and J are TRBV4-2 and TRBJ2-1, with 12 bases identical to TRBD2. Per the germline V gene, CDR1 is LGHNA and CDR2 is YNFKEQ. The CDR3 has 15 residues. With V trimmed by 1 base and J by 6 bases, 1 base remained unmatched. In nucleotides, the CDR3 is TGTGCCAGCAGCCAAGCTAGCGGGGGGGCCAATGAGCAGTTCTTC. It is translated as CASSQASGGANEQFF.

This clonotype has more than one count but fewer than ten. V gene TRBV6-5 combines with J gene TRBJ1-6; tentative D call: TRBD1 (5 bases). The CDR3 sequence is 17 residues long. The V gene lost 6 bases and the J gene lost 7 bases, with 22 bases spanning the gap. CDR1 and CDR2 from the germline V gene are MNHEY and SVGAGI. CDR3 region: CASSRTGTYVSNSPLHF. The CDR3 coding sequence is TGTGCCAGCAGCCGTACCGGGACGTACGTCTCGAATTCACCCCTCCACTTT.

The chain is built from TRBV12-3 or TRBV12-4 and TRBJ1-5; D might be TRBD1 (6 bases). This CDR3 region has 15 residues. The germline V and J ends were trimmed by 7 bases and 1 base, with 14 bases remaining between them. The CDR3 bases are TGTGCCAGCACCCGAACAGGGAACAGCAATCAGCCCCAGCATTTT. Translated: CASTRTGNSNQPQHF.

The chain uses TRBV12-3 or TRBV12-4 and TRBJ2-5; 7 bases fit TRBD1. This CDR3 is built from 13 residues. The J segment lost 3 bases and the V segment lost 6 bases, leaving 4 bases of the junction unmatched. The CDR3 loop reads CASSPTGEETQYF. The CDR3 DNA reads TGTGCCAGCAGCCCCACAGGGGAAGAGACCCAGTACTTC.

The chain couples TRBV24-1 to TRBJ2-1; the D gene is possibly TRBD2 (6 bases). Germline V CDR1 and CDR2: KGHDR, SFDVKD. The CDR3 totals 16 residues. The V gene lost 4 bases and the J gene lost 0 bases, with 12 bases spanning the gap. The CDR3 nucleotides read TGTGCCACCAGTGAAAGTGGGGGAGGCTCCTACAATGAGCAGTTCTTC. Amino acid sequence: CATSESGGGSYNEQFF.

This clonotype was seen repeatedly, ten times or more. This chain links TRBV24-1 with TRBJ2-1; TRBD1 aligns across 7 bases. The CDR3 sequence is 17 residues long. Germline trimming cut 3 bases from V and 3 bases from J; bases unmatched to any gene: 10. Germline CDR1 reads KGHDR; CDR2 reads SFDVKD. This CDR3 is CATSDARDSHGYNEQFF. DNA of the CDR3: TGTGCCACCAGTGATGCACGGGACAGTCACGGCTACAATGAGCAGTTCTTC.

This clonotype was recorded many times. CDR3 in amino acids: CASKEGGSTDTQYF. CDR3 nucleotides: TGTGCCAGCAAGGAAGGGGGGAGCACAGATACGCAGTATTTT. The chain carries TRBV11-2 and TRBJ2-3; D is perhaps TRBD1 or TRBD2 (6 bases each). V shed 7 bases and J shed 0 bases, with 11 bases lying between them. This CDR3 contains 14 residues. Germline V CDR1 and CDR2: SGHAT, FQNNGV.

In this sample, this clonotype turned up many times. This chain links TRBV3-1 with TRBJ1-2; a possible D gene is TRBD1 (6 bases). Deletions cut 3 bases from V and 0 bases from J, with 11 bases between. The CDR3 covers 15 residues. Looked up from germline, CDR1 is LGHDT and CDR2 is YNNKEL (reference sequence). The CDR3 region has the DNA TGTGCCAGCAGCCATCAGGGGAAGGCTAACTATGGCTACACCTTC. Translation gives CASSHQGKANYGYTF.

This clonotype was observed at least ten times. The V and J genes are TRBV7-2 and TRBJ2-3, with D perhaps given as TRBD1 or TRBD2 (5 bases each). CDR1 is SGHTA, CDR2 FQGNSA, per germline. Trimming shortened V by 1 base and J by 2 bases, and 7 bases separated the two germline ends. The CDR3 contains 14 residues. The CDR3 region has the DNA TGTGCCAGCAGCTTAGGGGGGTACACAGATACGCAGTATTTT. Residues: CASSLGGYTDTQYF.

The V gene is TRBV19, the J gene TRBJ2-2; tentative D call: TRBD1 (6 bases). Per germline, CDR1 LNHDA and CDR2 SQIVND (reference sequence). The CDR3 contains 14 residues. The V gene lost 3 bases and the J gene lost 4 bases, with 9 bases spanning the gap. CDR3 region: CASSIGQSTGELFF. As DNA, the CDR3 is TGTGCCAGTAGTATTGGACAGTCCACCGGGGAGCTGTTTTTT.

This clonotype was recorded at least ten times. V usage is TRBV12-3 or TRBV12-4 and J usage is TRBJ2-3; no clear D. Trimming cost V 6 bases and J 1 base, with 11 bases left between them. This CDR3 comprises 14 residues. The CDR3 loop reads CASRLAVRTDTQYF. The CDR3, as DNA: TGTGCCAGCAGGCTGGCGGTGCGCACAGATACGCAGTATTTT.

This clonotype was picked up many times. The chain recombines TRBV6-6 with TRBJ2-7; 9 bases are shared with TRBD2. The CDR3 is 14 amino acids. Trimming at V came to 6 bases and at J to 3 bases, leaving 6 bases not matched to a gene. Germline V gene data show CDR1 as MNHNY and CDR2 as SVGAGI (reference sequence). Written as DNA, the CDR3 is TGTGCCAGCAGCTTTAGCGGGGGAGGCTACGAGCAGTACTTC. Its translation is CASSFSGGGYEQYF.

This clonotype has a count of ten or more. The V gene is TRBV7-2, the J gene TRBJ1-2; D is undetermined. Per the germline V gene, CDR1 is SGHTA and CDR2 is FQGNSA. The CDR3 extends over 13 amino acids. Trimming left V 1 base short and J 7 bases short, with 10 bases between. The DNA of the CDR3 is TGTGCCAGCAGCTTAGAAGTAGGGTTTGGCTACACCTTC. Amino acids: CASSLEVGFGYTF.

Many counts were recorded for this clonotype. The J gene is TRBJ2-3, the V gene TRBV9; 9 positions agree with TRBD2. The CDR3 spans 14 residues. Germline-derived CDR1 and CDR2 are SGDLS and YYNGEE. J was trimmed by 5 bases and V by 2 bases; bases with no gene match: 3. The CDR3 is CASSVAGGEDTQYF. The DNA for the CDR3 is TGTGCCAGCAGCGTCGCGGGGGGGGAAGATACGCAGTATTTT.

This clonotype was found many times. This chain links TRBV28 with TRBJ1-1, with 9 bases fitting TRBD1. Germline CDR1 reads MDHEN; CDR2 reads SYDVKM. The ends lost 5 bases at V and 4 bases at J; junction bases unmatched: 14. The CDR3 runs to 17 residues. The CDR3 sequence is CASSATGGGRGVTEAFF. Here the CDR3 DNA reads TGTGCCAGCAGTGCCACAGGGGGCGGAAGAGGGGTCACTGAAGCTTTCTTT. Based on the CDR3 plus reference TRBV28 and TRBJ1-1, the full variable domain is DVKVTQSSRYLVKRTGEKVFLECVQDMDHENMFWYRQDPGLGLRLIYFSYDVKMKEKGDIPEGYSVSREKKERFSLILESASTNQTSMYLCASSATGGGRGVTEAFFGQGTRLTVV.